Listed here are 16 T cell receptor beta chains from one sample, sequenced in a study of CD8 T cells in Susac syndrome. Reverse transcription used roughly 0.5 to 1 ug RNA and random hexamers. TCRdb ran MiXCR on the immunoSEQ multiplex PCR reads and lists one entry per CDR3 protein. Of about 94,000 distinct CDR3 sequences listed, roughly 94% are singletons. The sequencing input was CD4+ T cells from PBMCs. Receptor source: a human donor with Susac syndrome.

This CDR3 is CAWSFSPGQAGYTF. DNA for the CDR3: TGTGCCTGGAGTTTTTCCCCGGGACAGGCTGGCTACACCTTC. The V call is TRBV30, the J call TRBJ1-2; TRBD1 matches 8 bases. Trimming took 2 bases from V and 7 from J; bases not matched to a gene: 9. Per the germline V gene, CDR1 is GTSNPN and CDR2 is SVGIG (reference sequence). The CDR3 consists of 14 residues.

The V and J genes are TRBV20-1 and TRBJ2-7; 15 bases map to TRBD2. V gave up 3 bases and J gave up 6 bases; unmatched junction bases: 9. The CDR3 covers 16 residues. Germline-derived CDR1 and CDR2 are DFQATT and SNEGSKA (reference sequence). The CDR3 nucleotides read TGCAGTGCTAGCACCGGACTAGCGGGGGGGCCGGGCGAGCAGTACTTC. It codes for CSASTGLAGGPGEQYF.

This sequence joins TRBV5-1 and TRBJ2-3; D is possibly TRBD2 (6 bases). CDR3 length: 14 amino acids. Germline CDR1 reads SGHRS; CDR2 reads YFSETQ. Deletions cut 7 bases from V and 1 base from J, with 13 bases between. The CDR3 DNA reads TGCGCCAGCGCCCCCGGCGGGGGCACAGATACGCAGTATTTT. This sequence encodes CASAPGGGTDTQYF.

This clonotype was recorded once. As DNA, the CDR3 is TGTGCCAGCAGTGGGACAGGGACTGAAGCTTTCTTT. The encoded protein is CASSGTGTEAFF. The rearrangement uses TRBV6-2 or TRBV6-3 and TRBJ1-1; 9 bases are shared with TRBD1. Germline V lookup: CDR1 MNHEY, CDR2 SVGEGT. Losses at the gene ends were 5 bases for V and 5 bases for J; bases not matched to a gene: 0. The CDR3 loop spans 12 amino acids.

V usage is TRBV12-3 or TRBV12-4 and J usage is TRBJ2-7; D is perhaps TRBD2 (6 bases). V lost 3 bases and J lost 4, with 13 bases in between. This CDR3 has 14 amino acids. CDR3 sequence (DNA): TGTGCCAGCAGTTTTCACGGGAGAGAGTACGAGCAGTACTTC. Translation gives CASSFHGREYEQYF.

This clonotype appeared a few times. J is TRBJ2-7 and V is TRBV7-2, with a weak D call TRBD1 (5 bases). The germline gives CDR1 SGHTA, CDR2 FQGNSA. V gave up 5 bases and J gave up 6 bases, with 17 bases separating them. There are 14 residues in the CDR3. CDR3 DNA: TGTGCCAGCAGCCCCCTGGGCAGGGTGAGCGAGCAGTACTTC. Its translation is CASSPLGRVSEQYF.

The chain employs TRBV20-1 and TRBJ2-5, with 12 bases fitting TRBD2. The germline CDR1 and CDR2 sequences are DFQATT and SNEGSKA (reference sequence). The CDR3 has 15 residues. V dropped 5 bases and J dropped 1; count of bases not matched to a gene: 5. CDR3 in amino acids: CSAPSGGVSQETQYF. DNA of the CDR3: TGCAGTGCTCCTAGCGGGGGGGTGAGCCAAGAGACCCAGTACTTC.

This clonotype was detected once. The chain carries TRBV5-1 and TRBJ1-1, with D tentatively TRBD1 (5 bases). The CDR3 is 13 residues long. Per the germline V gene, CDR1 is SGHRS and CDR2 is YFSETQ. V was pared by 3 bases and J by 1 base, with 7 bases between. CDR3 sequence reads: CASSSRENTEAFF. CDR3 DNA: TGCGCCAGCAGCTCCAGGGAGAACACTGAAGCTTTCTTT.

The chain carries TRBV20-1 and TRBJ1-3; D perhaps matches TRBD1 (6 bases). The CDR3 totals 13 residues. The V and J ends lost 3 bases and 10 bases respectively, with 16 bases between them. From germline, CDR1 is DFQATT and CDR2 SNEGSKA (reference sequence). The CDR3 here is CSASGGPVNTIYF. CDR3 coding DNA: TGCAGTGCTAGTGGGGGGCCAGTTAATACCATATATTTT.

The chain combines TRBV15 with TRBJ2-3, with D perhaps assigned TRBD1 or TRBD2 (5 bases each). Trimming cost V 5 bases and J 0 bases, with 12 bases left between them. This CDR3 contains 15 residues. Per germline, CDR1 LNHNV and CDR2 YYDKDF (reference sequence). CDR3 loop: CATSRDGASTDTQYF. CDR3 bases: TGTGCCACCAGCCGGGACGGAGCTAGCACAGATACGCAGTATTTT.

The chain couples TRBV9 to TRBJ2-3, with D perhaps TRBD2 (5 bases). The V end lost 4 bases, the J end lost 3 bases, and 12 bases lay between the germline ends. The CDR3 has 14 amino acids. From germline, CDR1 is SGDLS and CDR2 YYNGEE. Here the CDR3 reads CASSPGLITDTQYF. The CDR3 nucleotides read TGTGCCAGCAGCCCGGGGTTAATAACAGATACGCAGTATTTT.

CDR3 region: CASTKILQGAEGYTF. In DNA, the CDR3 is TGTGCCAGCACCAAAATACTACAGGGGGCGGAGGGCTACACCTTC. V is TRBV7-2 and J is TRBJ1-2; 9 bases are shared with TRBD1. Germline CDR1 reads SGHTA; CDR2 reads FQGNSA. After removal of 7 bases from V and 8 bases from J, the junction contained 14 bases not matched to a gene. The CDR3 loop spans 15 amino acids.

V and J are TRBV11-2 and TRBJ1-4; possibly TRBD1 for D (5 bases). The CDR3 spans 15 residues. Germline V gene sequence: CDR1 SGHAT, CDR2 FQNNGV. The V gene lost 5 bases and the J gene lost 8 bases, with 18 bases spanning the gap. The CDR3 sequence is CASSTMRGEHEKLFF. The CDR3 DNA reads as TGTGCCAGCAGCACGATGAGGGGTGAACACGAAAAACTGTTTTTT.

The chain couples TRBV12-3 or TRBV12-4 to TRBJ1-6; the D gene is possibly TRBD1 (5 bases). Trimming pared 3 bases from V and 10 bases from J, leaving 16 bases between. This CDR3 is 15 amino acids long. The CDR3 sequence: CASSFRAGGESPLHF. The CDR3 DNA reads as TGTGCCAGCAGTTTTAGAGCTGGGGGAGAGTCACCCCTCCACTTT.

In nucleotides, the CDR3 is TGTGCCAGCAGCACCCGGGATGAGCAGTTCTTC. Encoded protein: CASSTRDEQFF. The chain has TRBV5-6 and TRBJ2-1; D is uncertain. The CDR3 sequence is 11 residues long. The germline CDR1 and CDR2 sequences are SGHDT and YYEEEE. The V end was cut by 4 bases, the J end by 8 bases, with 7 bases between. The full variable domain, rest sourced from reference TRBV5-6 and TRBJ2-1, is DAGVTQSPTHLIKTRGQQVTLRCSPKSGHDTVSWYQQALGQGPQFIFQYYEEEERQRGNFPDRFSGHQFPNYSSELNVNALLLGDSALYLCASSTRDEQFFGPGTRLTVL.

The chain is built from TRBV6-1 and TRBJ2-4, with 8 bases lining up with TRBD1. The CDR3 sequence is 14 residues long. After removal of 7 bases from V and 3 bases from J, the junction contained 5 bases not matched to a gene. Germline values: CDR1 MNHNS, CDR2 SASEGT. CDR3 loop: CASKTGTGKNIQYF. DNA for the CDR3: TGTGCCAGCAAGACAGGGACAGGCAAAAACATTCAGTACTTC.